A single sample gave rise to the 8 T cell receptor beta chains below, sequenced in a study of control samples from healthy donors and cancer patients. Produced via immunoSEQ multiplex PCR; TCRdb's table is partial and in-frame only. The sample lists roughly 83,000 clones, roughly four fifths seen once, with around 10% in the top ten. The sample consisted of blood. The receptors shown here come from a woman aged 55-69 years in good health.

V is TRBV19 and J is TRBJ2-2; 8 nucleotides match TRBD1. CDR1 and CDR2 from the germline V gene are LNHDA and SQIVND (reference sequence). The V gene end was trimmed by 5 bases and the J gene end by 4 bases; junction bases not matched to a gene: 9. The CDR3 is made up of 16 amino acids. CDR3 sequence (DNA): TGTGCCAGTAGTCGACAGGGGCCGGGGGCCACCGGGGAGCTGTTTTTT. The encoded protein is CASSRQGPGATGELFF.

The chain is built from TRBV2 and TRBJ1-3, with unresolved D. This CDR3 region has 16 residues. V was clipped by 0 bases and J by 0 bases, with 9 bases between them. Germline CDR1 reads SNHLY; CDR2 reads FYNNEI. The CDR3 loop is CASSEAQVDSGNTIYF. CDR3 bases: TGTGCCAGCAGTGAAGCGCAGGTGGACTCTGGAAACACCATATATTTT.

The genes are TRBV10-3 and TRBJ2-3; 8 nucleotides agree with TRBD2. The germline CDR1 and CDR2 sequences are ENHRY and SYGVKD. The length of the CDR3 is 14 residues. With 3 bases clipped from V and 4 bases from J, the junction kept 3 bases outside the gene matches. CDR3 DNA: TGTGCCATCAGTGATTCACTAGCGGCAGATACGCAGTATTTT. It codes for CAISDSLAADTQYF.

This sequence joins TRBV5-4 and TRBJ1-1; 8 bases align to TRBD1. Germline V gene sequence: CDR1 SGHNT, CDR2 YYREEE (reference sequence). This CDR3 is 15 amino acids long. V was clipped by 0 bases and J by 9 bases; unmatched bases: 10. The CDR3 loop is CASSLAGGGMWKAFF. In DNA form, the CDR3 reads TGTGCCAGCAGCTTGGCAGGGGGCGGTATGTGGAAAGCTTTCTTT.

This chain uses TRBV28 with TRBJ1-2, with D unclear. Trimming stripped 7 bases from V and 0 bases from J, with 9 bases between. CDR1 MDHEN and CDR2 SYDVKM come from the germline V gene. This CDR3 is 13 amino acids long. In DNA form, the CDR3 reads TGTGCCAGCAATCGCAGCCCTAACTATGGCTACACCTTC. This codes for CASNRSPNYGYTF.

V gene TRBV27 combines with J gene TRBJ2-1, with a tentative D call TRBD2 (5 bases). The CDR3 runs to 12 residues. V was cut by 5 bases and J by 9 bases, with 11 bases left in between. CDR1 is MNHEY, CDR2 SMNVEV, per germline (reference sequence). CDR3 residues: CASSITGSEQFF. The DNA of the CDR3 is TGTGCCAGCAGTATTACGGGGTCTGAGCAGTTCTTC.

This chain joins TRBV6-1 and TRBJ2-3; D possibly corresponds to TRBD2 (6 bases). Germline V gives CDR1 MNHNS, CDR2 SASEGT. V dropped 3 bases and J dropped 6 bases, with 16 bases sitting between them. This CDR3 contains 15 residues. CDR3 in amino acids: CASSEGGLKGDTQYF. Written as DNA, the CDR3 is TGTGCCAGCAGTGAGGGGGGACTCAAGGGGGATACGCAGTATTTT.

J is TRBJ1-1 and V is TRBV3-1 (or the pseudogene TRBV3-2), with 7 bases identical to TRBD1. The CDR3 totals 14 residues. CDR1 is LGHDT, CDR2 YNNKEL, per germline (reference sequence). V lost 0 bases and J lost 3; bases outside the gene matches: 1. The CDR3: CASSQEQGDTEAFF. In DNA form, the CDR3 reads TGTGCCAGCAGCCAAGAGCAGGGGGACACTGAAGCTTTCTTT.